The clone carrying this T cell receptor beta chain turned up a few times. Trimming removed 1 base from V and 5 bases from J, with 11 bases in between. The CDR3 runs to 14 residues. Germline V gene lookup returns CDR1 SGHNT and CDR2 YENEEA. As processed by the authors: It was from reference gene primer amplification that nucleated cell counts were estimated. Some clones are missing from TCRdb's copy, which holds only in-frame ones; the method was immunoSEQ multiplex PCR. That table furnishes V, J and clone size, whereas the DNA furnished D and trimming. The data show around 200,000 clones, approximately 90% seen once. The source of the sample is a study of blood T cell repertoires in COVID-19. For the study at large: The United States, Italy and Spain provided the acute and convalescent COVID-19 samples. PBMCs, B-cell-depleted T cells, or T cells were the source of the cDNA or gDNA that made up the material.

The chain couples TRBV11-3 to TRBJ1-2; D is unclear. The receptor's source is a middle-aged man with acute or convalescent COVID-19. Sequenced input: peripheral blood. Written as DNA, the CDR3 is TGTGCCAGCAGCTTAGGAGGCGTCTCATATGGCTACACCTTC. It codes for CASSLGGVSYGYTF.